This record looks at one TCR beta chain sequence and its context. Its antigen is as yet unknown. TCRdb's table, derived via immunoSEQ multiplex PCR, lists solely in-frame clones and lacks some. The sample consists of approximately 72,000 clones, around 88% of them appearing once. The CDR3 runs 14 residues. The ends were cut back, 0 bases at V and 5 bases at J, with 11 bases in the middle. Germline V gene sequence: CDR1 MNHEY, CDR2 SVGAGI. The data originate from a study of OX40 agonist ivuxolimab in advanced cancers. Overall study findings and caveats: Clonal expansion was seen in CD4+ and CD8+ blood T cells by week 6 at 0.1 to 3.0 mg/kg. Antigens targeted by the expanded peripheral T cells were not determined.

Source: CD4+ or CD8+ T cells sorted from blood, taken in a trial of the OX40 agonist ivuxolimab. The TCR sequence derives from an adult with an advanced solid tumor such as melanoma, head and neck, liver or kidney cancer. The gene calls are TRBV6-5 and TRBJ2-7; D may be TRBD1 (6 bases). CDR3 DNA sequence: TGTGCCAGCAGTTACTCCCGTGGGGGCCACGAGCAGTACTTC. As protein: CASSYSRGGHEQYF.